Detailed here is one TCR beta chain. Antigen unknown. The CDR3 has 13 amino acids. V was shortened by 2 bases and J by 5 bases, with 7 bases between the two germline ends. Germline CDR1 reads MNHNY; CDR2 reads SVGAGI (reference sequence). Researchers ran the PCR with 60 Vbeta and 13 Jbeta primers. Profiled with immunoSEQ multiplex PCR; TCRdb holds only in-frame clones, not every one. Recorded here are around 140,000 clones; the top ten clones represent around 1.5%. This entry is derived from a study of cytomegalovirus exposure and HLA in healthy donors. Regarding the study as a whole: A later analysis linked around 15,000 TCR beta sequences to HLA alleles at 0.05 false discovery rate. The study labeled 150 or so TCR beta chains cytomegalovirus-associated.

The chain couples TRBV6-6 to TRBJ1-5; D remains ambiguous. Sequenced: PBMCs. The receptor comes from a woman between 40 and 55 years old in good health and CMV-seronegative. CDR3 DNA: TGTGCCAGCAGTTACGGGCAGTATCAGCCCCAGCATTTT. It yields the protein CASSYGQYQPQHF.